This paragraph reports one T cell receptor (beta chain). These data originate in a study of blood T cell repertoires in COVID-19. Original processing notes: Estimation of nucleated cell counts relied on the amplification of reference gene primers. The protocol was immunoSEQ multiplex PCR, while the TCRdb copy is restricted to in-frame clones and leaves out a portion. V and J calls and clone size are as listed in that table; D and trimming were resolved from the DNA. The sample includes 150,000 or so clones, more than 80% seen only once; the top ten take approximately 2%. Germline V gene data show CDR1 as SGHTA and CDR2 as FQGNSA. The V end lost 6 bases, the J end lost 4 bases, and 16 bases lay between the germline ends. The CDR3 is 15 amino acids.

The sequence was collected from a woman between 55 and 75 years old with COVID-19, enrolled during active disease. The material sequenced was peripheral blood. V is TRBV7-2 and J is TRBJ2-1; D may be TRBD1 (5 bases). In DNA form, the CDR3 reads TGTGCCAGCAGGGCCTCAGGGATTGCGTACAATGAGCAGTTCTTC. This gives the protein CASRASGIAYNEQFF.